What follows are 3 T cell receptor beta chains derived from one specimen sequenced in a study of regulatory T cells in long-lasting Graves disease. The time point denotes: newly diagnosed GD, antithyroid drugs for less than 3 months. The TCR library was made from RNA that had been extracted from PBMCs in TRIzol. Library construction for TCR beta used iRepertoire HTBI primers and Arm-PCR of CDR3 regions. Each CDR3 protein gets one entry after TCRdb re-called the multiplex PCR reads with MiXCR. The sample records hundreds of thousands of distinct CDR3 sequences, 15% to 20% being singletons. These records were also assigned to another study, of T cells in Graves' hyperthyroidism and ophthalmopathy.

The sequenced sample was peripheral blood mononuclear cells (PBMCs), obtained at new diagnosis, from a patient treated with antithyroid drugs. The receptors were gathered from a woman aged 40-60 years with Graves disease.

This clonotype was observed a few times. V usage is TRBV6-4 and J usage is TRBJ2-3; D is perhaps TRBD1 or TRBD2 (6 bases each). The CDR3 loop spans 15 amino acids. Trimming cost V 5 bases and J 6 bases, with 18 bases left between them. Germline CDR1 and CDR2: MRHNA and SNTAGT. CDR3 sequence (DNA): TGTGCCAGCAGTTTGGAGTGGGGGGCGGGGGATACGCAGTATTTT. This encodes CASSLEWGAGDTQYF.

This clonotype was observed many times. The chain combines TRBV29-1 with TRBJ2-3; TRBD1 aligns across 8 bases. The V segment lost 7 bases and the J segment 4 bases; nucleotides outside the gene matches: 4. CDR1 SQVTM and CDR2 ANQGSEA come from the germline V gene. This CDR3 has 12 residues. The CDR3: CSGGQGSDTQYF. For the CDR3, the DNA is TGCAGCGGCGGACAGGGCTCAGATACGCAGTATTTT.

This clonotype appeared many times. The J gene is TRBJ2-7, the V gene TRBV2, with TRBD1 matching over 7 bases. V shed 4 bases and J 2 bases; nucleotides not matched to a gene: 2. This CDR3 spans 13 amino acids. Germline V gene data show CDR1 as SNHLY and CDR2 as FYNNEI. DNA for the CDR3: TGTGCCAGCAGTGCCCAGGGGGCCTACGAGCAGTACTTC. Its translation: CASSAQGAYEQYF.